This TCR beta chain was recorded in a study of molecular identifiers for immune sequencing clone quantification (dated 2018 in TCRdb). Concerning the study at large: In a replicate experiment, RNA from around 20,000 or 100,000 naive CD8 T cells was split into five aliquots, four of which were sequenced. CD8 T cells were used in a methods study to benchmark molecular-identifier clustering-based TCR repertoire sequencing (MIDCIRS) and TCR RNA copy counting. Broader findings and caveats from the paper: Identical TCR molecules sharing a barcode could cause highly expanded clone sizes to be underestimated. In CMV-specific effector cells, clones with more than 20 RNA copies accounted for over 97% of molecules, whereas in naive cells such clones accounted for under 1%. Roughly 2.8 recovered TCR RNA copies per cell were obtained by modeling, versus roughly 10 by digital PCR, implying a capture efficiency of about 30%. Spiked-in Jurkat TCR RNA (around eleven copies' worth), which is not part of the donor repertoire, was contained in the naive libraries. Spiked-in Jurkat TCR RNA equivalent to a single cell was reported to be detectable even among some 910,000 naive CD8 T cells. When barcode sub-clustering was left out, chimeric consensus sequences inflated TCR diversity, with chimeras reaching as high as 47%.

Receptor libraries were prepared by PCR. Sequenced on an Illumina HiSeq 4000. Bulk TCR libraries were made following a previously described method, with the TCR primers given in Table S5. The Qiagen AllPrep DNA/RNA kit was used to purify total RNA. Before analysis, reads from multiple sequencing runs of one library were combined. Per the source publication's procedure: Only reads with exact TCR constant sequence were kept, trimmed to 150 nt, and grouped by their 12-nt molecular barcodes. Reads inside each barcode group were sub-clustered using a 15% Levenshtein threshold, and a quality-weighted consensus sequence was constructed for each RNA molecule. Non-functional sequences were discarded, and so were lower-count sequences lying one edit away from another sequence. Based on fitting two negative binomial distributions, any barcode sub-cluster with under 20% of the maximum read count was discarded. Using fastp at Q25 and MiXCR, TCRdb reprocessed the public reads and kept productive beta chains. Rows merge per CDR3 protein into single entries with the most common DNA and genes. The V and J calls and clone size come from TCRdb's table, not from the authors' own analysis. Across this sample there are tens of thousands of distinct CDR3 sequences, with 15% to 20% seen only once. The ten largest clonotypes hold nearly 1.5% of the sample.

Libraries of naive CD8 T cells were built from around 20,000 to 1,000,000 sorted cells, with 10%, 30% or 50% of the purified RNA used. Naive CD8 T cells were FACS-sorted as CD8+CD4-CCR7+CD45RA+ on a BD FACSAria II into RLT Plus buffer. To test detection sensitivity, Jurkat RNA equal to ten TCR copies was added to samples of about 20,000-1,000,000 naive CD8 T cells. CD8 T cells were enriched using RosetteSep CD8+ T Cell Enrichment Cocktail and Ficoll-Paque, and the enriched cells then underwent ACK red cell lysis. This clonotype was counted ten times or more. This clone's antigen is unknown. The sample holds no much larger clone one base away, and base qualities are not on file. Relative to germline, V is missing 7 bases and J is missing 2 bases, with 9 bases of the junction outside any gene match. The CDR3 runs 14 amino acids, cysteine and phenylalanine included. The read is trimmed to its CDR3 DNA, 42 bases read in frame from base 1. As encoded in the germline V gene, CDR1 is SQVTM while CDR2 is ANQGSEA.

The sample consisted of naive CD8+ T cells from blood, with Jurkat cell RNA spiked in. In light of the paper, this sample's cell subset or site label describes: FACS-sorted CD8+CD4-CCR7+CD45RA+ naive T cells. This receptor was obtained from a human donor in good health. Some libraries in this study had Jurkat cell RNA spiked in. Recombination linked TRBV29-1 to TRBJ2-7, and TRBD1 aligns with 9 junction nucleotides. The nucleotide sequence is given as TGCAGCGCGGCGGGACAGGGAAGGACCTACGAGCAGTACTTC. The encoded protein is CSAAGQGRTYEQYF.